This T cell receptor (beta chain) stems from a study of blood T cell repertoires in COVID-19. Study details: From T cells, B-cell-depleted T cells, or PBMCs came the material, which was cDNA or gDNA.

This CDR3 spans 15 amino acids. V lost 0 bases and J 6 bases, leaving 15 bases between the germline ends. Germline CDR1 is MNHEY and CDR2 is SVGAGI. Method: immunoSEQ multiplex PCR; TCRdb's copy keeps in-frame clones and lacks some. The sample shows tens of thousands of clones, more than 75% of them seen only once. Specimen: peripheral blood. This chain connects TRBV6-5 to TRBJ2-7; D might be TRBD1 (6 bases). The source of this sequence is a human donor in a cohort sampled during active COVID-19. CDR3: CASSYSGAQGGEQYF. The CDR3 region has the DNA TGTGCCAGCAGTTACTCAGGGGCCCAAGGGGGCGAGCAGTACTTC.